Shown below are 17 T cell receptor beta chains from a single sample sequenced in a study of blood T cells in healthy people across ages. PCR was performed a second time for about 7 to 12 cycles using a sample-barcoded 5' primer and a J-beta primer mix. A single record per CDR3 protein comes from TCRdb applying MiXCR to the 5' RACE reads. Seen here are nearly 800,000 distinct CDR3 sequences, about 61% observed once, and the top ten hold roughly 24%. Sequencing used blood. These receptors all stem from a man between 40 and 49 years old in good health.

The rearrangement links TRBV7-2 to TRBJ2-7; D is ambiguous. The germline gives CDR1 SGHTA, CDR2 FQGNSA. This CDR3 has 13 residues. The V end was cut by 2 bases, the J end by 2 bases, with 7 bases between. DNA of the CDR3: TGTGCCAGCAGCTTAAGTAACGCCTACGAGCAGTACTTC. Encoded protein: CASSLSNAYEQYF.

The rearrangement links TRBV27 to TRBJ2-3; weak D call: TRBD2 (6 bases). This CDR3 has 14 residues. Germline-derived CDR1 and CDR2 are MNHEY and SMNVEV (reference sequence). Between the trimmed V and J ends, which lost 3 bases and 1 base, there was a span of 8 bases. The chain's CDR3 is CASSFRERTDTQYF. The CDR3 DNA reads TGTGCCAGCAGTTTCCGGGAGCGCACAGATACGCAGTATTTT.

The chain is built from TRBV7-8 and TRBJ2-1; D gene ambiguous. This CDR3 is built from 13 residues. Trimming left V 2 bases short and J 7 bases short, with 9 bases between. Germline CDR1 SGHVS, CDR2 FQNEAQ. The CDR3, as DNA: TGTGCCAGCAGCTTAACAAATGGGAATGAGCAGTTCTTC. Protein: CASSLTNGNEQFF.

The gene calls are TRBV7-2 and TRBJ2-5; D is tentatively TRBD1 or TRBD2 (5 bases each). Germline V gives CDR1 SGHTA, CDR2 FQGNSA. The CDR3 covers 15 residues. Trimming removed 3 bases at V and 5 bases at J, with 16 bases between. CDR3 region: CASSFTTDWGETQYF. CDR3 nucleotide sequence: TGTGCCAGCAGCTTTACGACGGATTGGGGGGAGACCCAGTACTTC. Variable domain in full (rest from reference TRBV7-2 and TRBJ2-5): GAGVSQSPSNKVTEKGKDVELRCDPISGHTALYWYRQSLGQGLEFLIYFQGNSAPDKSGLPSDRFSAERTGGSVSTLTIQRTQQEDSAVYLCASSFTTDWGETQYFGPGTRLLVL.

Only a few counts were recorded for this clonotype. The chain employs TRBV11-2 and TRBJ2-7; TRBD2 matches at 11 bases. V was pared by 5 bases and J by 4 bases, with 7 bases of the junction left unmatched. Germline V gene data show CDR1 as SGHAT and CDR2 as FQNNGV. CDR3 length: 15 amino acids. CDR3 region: CASSHSGRAMYEQYF. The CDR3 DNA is TGTGCCAGCAGCCATAGCGGGAGGGCCATGTACGAGCAGTACTTC.

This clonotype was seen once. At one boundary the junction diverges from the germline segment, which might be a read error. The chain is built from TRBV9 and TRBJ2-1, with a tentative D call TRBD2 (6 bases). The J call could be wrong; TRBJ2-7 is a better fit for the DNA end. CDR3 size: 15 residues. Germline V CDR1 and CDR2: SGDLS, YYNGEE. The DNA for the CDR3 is TGTGTCAGCAGCGCGGGATGGAGCTCCTACAATGAGCAGTACTTC. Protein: CVSSAGWSSYNEQYF.

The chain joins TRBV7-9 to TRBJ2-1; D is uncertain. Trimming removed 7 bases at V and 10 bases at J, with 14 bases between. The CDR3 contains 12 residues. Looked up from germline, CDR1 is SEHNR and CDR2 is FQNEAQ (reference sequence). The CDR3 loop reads CASTLWGGEQFF. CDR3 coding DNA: TGTGCCAGCACCCTTTGGGGTGGGGAGCAGTTCTTC.

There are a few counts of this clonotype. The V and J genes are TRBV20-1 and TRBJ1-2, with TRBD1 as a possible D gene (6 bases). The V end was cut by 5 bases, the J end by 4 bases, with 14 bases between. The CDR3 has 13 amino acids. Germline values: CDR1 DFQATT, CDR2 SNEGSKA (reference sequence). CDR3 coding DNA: TGCAGTGCTCCTCAGGGGTTAACCTATGGCTACACCTTC. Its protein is CSAPQGLTYGYTF.

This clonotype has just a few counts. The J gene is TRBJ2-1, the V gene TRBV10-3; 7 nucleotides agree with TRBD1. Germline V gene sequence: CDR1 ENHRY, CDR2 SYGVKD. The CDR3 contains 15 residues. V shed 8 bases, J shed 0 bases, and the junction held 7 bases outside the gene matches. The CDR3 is CAIAWGTASYNEQFF. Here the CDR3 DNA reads TGTGCCATCGCTTGGGGGACAGCCTCCTACAATGAGCAGTTCTTC.

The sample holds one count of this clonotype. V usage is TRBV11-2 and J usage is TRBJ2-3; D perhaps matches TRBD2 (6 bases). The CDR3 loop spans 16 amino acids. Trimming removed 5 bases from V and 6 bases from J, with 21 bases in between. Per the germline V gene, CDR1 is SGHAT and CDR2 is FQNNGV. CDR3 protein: CASSAQLASLGDTQYF. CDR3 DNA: TGTGCCAGCAGCGCACAACTAGCCTCCCTAGGGGATACGCAGTATTTT.

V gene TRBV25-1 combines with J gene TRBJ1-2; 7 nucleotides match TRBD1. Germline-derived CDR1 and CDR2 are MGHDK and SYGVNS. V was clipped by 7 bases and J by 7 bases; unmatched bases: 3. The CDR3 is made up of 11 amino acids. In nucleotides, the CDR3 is TGTGCCAGCACCGACAGGGTTGGCTACACCTTC. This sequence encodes CASTDRVGYTF.

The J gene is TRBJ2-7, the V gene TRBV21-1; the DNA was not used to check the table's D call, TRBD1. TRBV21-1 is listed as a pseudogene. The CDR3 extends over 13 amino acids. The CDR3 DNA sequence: TGTGCCAGGCCGACAGGGGATACCTACGAGCAGTACTTC. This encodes CARPTGDTYEQYF.

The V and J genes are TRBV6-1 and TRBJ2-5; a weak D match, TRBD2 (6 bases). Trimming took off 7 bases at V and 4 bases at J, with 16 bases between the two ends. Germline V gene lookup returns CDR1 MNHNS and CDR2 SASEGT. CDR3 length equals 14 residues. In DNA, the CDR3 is TGTGCCAGCACGGACGGGGGTACGGGAGAGACCCAGTACTTC. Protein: CASTDGGTGETQYF.

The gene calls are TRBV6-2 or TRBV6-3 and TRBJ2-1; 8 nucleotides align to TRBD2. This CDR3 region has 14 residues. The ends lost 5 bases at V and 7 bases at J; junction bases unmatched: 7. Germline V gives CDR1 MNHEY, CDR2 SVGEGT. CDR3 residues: CASSASGTRNEQFF. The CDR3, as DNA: TGTGCCAGCAGTGCTTCCGGGACTAGAAATGAGCAGTTCTTC.

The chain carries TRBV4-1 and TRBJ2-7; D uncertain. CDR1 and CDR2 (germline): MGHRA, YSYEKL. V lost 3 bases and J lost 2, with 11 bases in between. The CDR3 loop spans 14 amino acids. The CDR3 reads CASSQSQLPYEQYF. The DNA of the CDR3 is TGCGCCAGCAGCCAGAGCCAACTACCCTACGAGCAGTACTTC.

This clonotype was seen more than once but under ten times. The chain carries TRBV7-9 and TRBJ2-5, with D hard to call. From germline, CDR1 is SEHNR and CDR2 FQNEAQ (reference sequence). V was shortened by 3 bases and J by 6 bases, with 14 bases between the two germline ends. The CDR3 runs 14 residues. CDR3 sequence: CASSFAPEPQTQYF. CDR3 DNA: TGTGCCAGCAGCTTCGCCCCTGAACCACAGACCCAGTACTTC.

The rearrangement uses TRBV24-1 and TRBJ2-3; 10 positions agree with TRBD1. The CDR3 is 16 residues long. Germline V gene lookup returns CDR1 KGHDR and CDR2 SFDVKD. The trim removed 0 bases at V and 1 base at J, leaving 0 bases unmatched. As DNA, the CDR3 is TGTGCCACCAGTGATTTGGGGACAGGGGGCACAGATACGCAGTATTTT. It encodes CATSDLGTGGTDTQYF.